Shown below are 15 T cell receptor beta chains from a single sample sequenced in a study of blood T cell repertoires in COVID-19. The protocol was immunoSEQ multiplex PCR, while the TCRdb copy is restricted to in-frame clones and leaves out a portion. The profile covers 300,000 or so clones, with more than 80% appearing a single time and approximately 1.2% taken by the ten largest. The sample comprised PBMCs or T cells enriched from blood (not recorded which). Receptor source: a woman under 40 who had recovered from COVID-19.

This chain uses TRBV4-2 with TRBJ1-3, with 7 bases fitting TRBD1. CDR3 length: 20 residues. V shed 0 bases and J 0 bases; nucleotides not matched to a gene: 14. CDR1 LGHNA and CDR2 YNFKEQ come from the germline V gene. In DNA form, the CDR3 reads TGTGCCAGCAGCCAAGATAGCGACAGGGCGTCCTCGATCTCTGGAAACACCATATATTTT. It is translated as CASSQDSDRASSISGNTIYF.

The chain uses TRBV5-4 and TRBJ2-1; D perhaps matches TRBD1 (6 bases). Germline V gene data show CDR1 as SGHNT and CDR2 as YYREEE (reference sequence). The CDR3 runs 15 residues. V was cut by 2 bases and J by 3 bases, with 12 bases left in between. DNA for the CDR3: TGTGCCAGCAGCTTACAGGGTGTGGACTACAATGAGCAGTTCTTC. Residues: CASSLQGVDYNEQFF.

The rearrangement links TRBV7-9 to TRBJ1-4; 9 bases agree with TRBD1. This CDR3 is 15 amino acids long. With V trimmed by 0 bases and J by 8 bases, 4 bases remained unmatched. CDR1 is SEHNR and CDR2 is FQNEAQ in the germline V gene (reference sequence). Here the CDR3 DNA reads TGTGCCAGCAGCTTAGCGCGGGACAGGGAAGAAAAACTGTTTTTT. It specifies CASSLARDREEKLFF.

This clone appeared a few times. The rearrangement uses TRBV6-2 or TRBV6-3 and TRBJ2-3; TRBD2 is a possible D gene (6 bases). This CDR3 is 15 amino acids long. Trimming removed 6 bases at V and 4 bases at J, with 17 bases between. Looked up from germline, CDR1 is MNHEY and CDR2 is SVGEGT. In DNA, the CDR3 is TGTGCCAGCAGCCCTTTCCACGGGAGTTCAGATACGCAGTATTTT. Amino acid sequence: CASSPFHGSSDTQYF.

This sequence joins TRBV29-1 and TRBJ2-1; possible D gene TRBD2, 5 bases. This CDR3 has 12 amino acids. Germline V CDR1 and CDR2: SQVTM, ANQGSEA. With 7 bases removed from V and 9 bases from J, the gap between germline ends came to 16 bases. The CDR3 region is CSGGDRGPEQFF. CDR3 DNA sequence: TGCAGCGGGGGAGACCGGGGTCCTGAGCAGTTCTTC.

This chain links TRBV7-3 with TRBJ2-1, with D tentatively TRBD2 (5 bases). The CDR3 sequence is 14 residues long. Germline values: CDR1 SGHTA, CDR2 FQGTGA. V shed 2 bases and J shed 5 bases, with 10 bases lying between them. CDR3 in amino acids: CASSLELVNNEQFF. In DNA form, the CDR3 reads TGTGCCAGCAGCTTAGAACTAGTCAACAATGAGCAGTTCTTC.

V and J are TRBV15 and TRBJ2-2; D perhaps matches TRBD2 (6 bases). This CDR3 contains 15 residues. Germline V gene sequence: CDR1 LNHNV, CDR2 YYDKDF (reference sequence). V shed 3 bases and J shed 3 bases, with 11 bases lying between them. The CDR3 loop is CATSSGSGDTGELFF. In DNA form, the CDR3 reads TGTGCCACCAGCAGCGGGAGTGGGGACACCGGGGAGCTGTTTTTT.

The rearrangement links TRBV11-3 to TRBJ2-1; 9 bases align to TRBD2. This CDR3 spans 15 amino acids. V was pared by 5 bases and J by 5 bases, with 7 bases of the junction left unmatched. The germline CDR1 and CDR2 sequences are SGHNT and YENEEA. CDR3 DNA: TGTGCCAGCAGCCAAACTAGCGGGCAGAACAATGAGCAGTTCTTC. Translating it yields CASSQTSGQNNEQFF.

The V and J genes are TRBV4-3 and TRBJ2-7, with 7 bases identical to TRBD1. J was trimmed by 2 bases and V by 0 bases; bases with no gene match: 7. Germline V gene lookup returns CDR1 LGHNA and CDR2 YSLEER. The CDR3 sequence is 16 residues long. This chain's CDR3 is CASSQDEQGNAYEQYF. CDR3 DNA sequence: TGCGCCAGCAGCCAAGATGAACAGGGGAACGCCTACGAGCAGTACTTC.

The chain links TRBV5-1 to TRBJ2-3, with TRBD2 as a possible D gene (6 bases). The germline V gene has CDR1 SGHRS and CDR2 YFSETQ. Deletions cut 1 base from V and 2 bases from J, with 11 bases between. CDR3 length: 15 residues. The chain's CDR3 is CASSLLGSFTDTQYF. CDR3 DNA sequence: TGCGCCAGCAGCTTGCTCGGGAGTTTCACAGATACGCAGTATTTT.

The V call is TRBV28, the J call TRBJ2-4; tentatively, D is TRBD1 (6 bases). The CDR3 runs 14 residues. Trimming removed 6 bases at V and 9 bases at J, with 18 bases between. Germline V lookup: CDR1 MDHEN, CDR2 SYDVKM. The CDR3 sequence: CASRFGQGTGIQYF. For the CDR3, the DNA is TGTGCCAGCAGGTTTGGGCAGGGGACGGGCATTCAGTACTTC.

The chain uses TRBV11-2 and TRBJ1-1; perhaps TRBD1 as D (6 bases). The CDR3 consists of 16 residues. Germline assignment: CDR1 SGHAT and CDR2 FQNNGV. V shed 1 base and J shed 1 base, with 13 bases lying between them. The CDR3: CASSLVSARGNTEAFF. CDR3 in DNA: TGTGCCAGCAGCTTAGTCTCGGCCAGGGGGAACACTGAAGCTTTCTTT.

Details on this clone: In the same sample, other DNA sequences code for this CDR3. V and J are TRBV30 and TRBJ2-5; TRBD1 might be the D (7 bases). This CDR3 has 14 amino acids. V was pared by 0 bases and J by 5 bases, with 13 bases between. Looked up from germline, CDR1 is GTSNPN and CDR2 is SVGIG (reference sequence). The CDR3 nucleotides are TGTGCCTGGAGTGTACTAGCAGGGGGGGAGACCCAGTACTTC. Encoded protein: CAWSVLAGGETQYF.

This clone was detected only once. The chain combines TRBV11-2 with TRBJ2-1; the D gene is possibly TRBD2 (6 bases). Per the germline V gene, CDR1 is SGHAT and CDR2 is FQNNGV. V was pared by 3 bases and J by 6 bases, with 9 bases between. The CDR3 loop spans 13 amino acids. The CDR3: CASSFRDSNEQFF. DNA for the CDR3: TGTGCCAGCAGCTTCCGGGACTCCAATGAGCAGTTCTTC.

The table lists this clone with a count of one. The chain is built from TRBV19 and TRBJ2-1; possibly TRBD2 for D (6 bases). The germline V gene encodes CDR1 LNHDA and CDR2 SQIVND (reference sequence). This CDR3 has 15 residues. V gave up 4 bases and J gave up 6 bases, with 16 bases separating them. CDR3 in DNA: TGTGCCAGTAGTACTCTAGCGAGTACTACCAATGAGCAGTTCTTC. It yields the protein CASSTLASTTNEQFF. The full variable domain, rest sourced from reference TRBV19 and TRBJ2-1, is DGGITQSPKYLFRKEGQNVTLSCEQNLNHDAMYWYRQDPGQGLRLIYYSQIVNDFQKGDIAEGYSVSREKKESFPLTVTSAQKNPTAFYLCASSTLASTTNEQFFGPGTRLTVL.